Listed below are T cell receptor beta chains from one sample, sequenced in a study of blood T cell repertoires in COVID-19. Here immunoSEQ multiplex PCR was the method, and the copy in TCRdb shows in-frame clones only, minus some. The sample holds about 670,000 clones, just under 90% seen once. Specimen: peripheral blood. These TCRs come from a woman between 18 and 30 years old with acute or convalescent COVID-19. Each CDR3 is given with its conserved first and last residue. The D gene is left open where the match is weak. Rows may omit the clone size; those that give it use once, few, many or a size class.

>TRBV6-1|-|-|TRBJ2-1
TGTGCCAGCAGTGATATAGGGGTTCATGAGCAGTTCTTC
CASSDIGVHEQFF
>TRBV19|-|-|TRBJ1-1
TGTGCCAGTAGTATAATTTTGGGTAGCGCTGAAGCTTTCTTT
CASSIILGSAEAFF
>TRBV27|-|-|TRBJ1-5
TGTGCCAGCAGAATGGACAGAAGCAATCAGCCCCAGCATTTT
CASRMDRSNQPQHF
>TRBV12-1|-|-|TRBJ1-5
-
CASSSSWGRGNQPQHF
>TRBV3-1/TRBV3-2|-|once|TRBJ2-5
TGTGCCAGCAGCCAAGCGAGACTGCAAGAGACCCAGTACTTC
CASSQARLQETQYF
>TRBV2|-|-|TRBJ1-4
TGTGCCAGCAGTGAATCCCGGGGGAGTGAGAAACTGTTTTTT
CASSESRGSEKLFF
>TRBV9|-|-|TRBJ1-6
TGTGCCAGCAGCGCTCCGGGGGGGTCGGGTTCACCCCTCCACTTT
CASSAPGGSGSPLHF
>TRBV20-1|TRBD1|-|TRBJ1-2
TGCAGTGCTAGTCTTGACAGGGGGATCTCCTATGGCTACACCTTC
CSASLDRGISYGYTF
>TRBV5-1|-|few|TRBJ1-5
TGCGCCAGCAGCCTGGAGGGGGGCAATCAGCCCCAGCATTTT
CASSLEGGNQPQHF
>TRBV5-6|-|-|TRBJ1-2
TGTGCCAGCAGCCCCGAGGGGAGGAGACTTGGTGGCTATGGCTACACCTTC
CASSPEGRRLGGYGYTF
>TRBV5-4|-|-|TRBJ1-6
TGTGCCAGCAGCGGGGCGATCTCCTATAATTCACCCCTCCACTTT
CASSGAISYNSPLHF
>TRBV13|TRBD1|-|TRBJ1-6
TGTGCCAGCAGCTTAGGGGACAGGGGGCGTCCCCTCCACTTT
CASSLGDRGRPLHF
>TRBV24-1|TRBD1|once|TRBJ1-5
TGTGCCACCAGTGATTCTCGGACAGGGGACCAGCCCCAGCATTTT
CATSDSRTGDQPQHF
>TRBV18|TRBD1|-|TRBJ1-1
TGTGCCAGCTCACCATTCCCGACAGGGGGGGGGACTGAAGCTTTCTTT
CASSPFPTGGGTEAFF
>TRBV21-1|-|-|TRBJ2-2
TGTGCCAGCGACAGGGAGAGGGGGAACACCGGGGAGCTGTTTTTT
CASDRERGNTGELFF
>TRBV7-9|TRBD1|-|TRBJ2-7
TGTGCCAGCAGCTTAGGGGACAGGGGTAACGAGCAGTACTTC
CASSLGDRGNEQYF
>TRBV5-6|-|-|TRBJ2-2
TGTGCCAGCAGCACTTTTGGTACCGGGGAGCTGTTTTTT
CASSTFGTGELFF
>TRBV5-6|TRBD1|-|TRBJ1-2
TGTGCCAGCAGAGAGACAGGGGCCGCTAACTATGGCTACACCTTC
CASRETGAANYGYTF
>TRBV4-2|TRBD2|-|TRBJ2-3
TGTGCCAGCAGCCAAGATCGCGGGGGGAAGAGGGATACGCAGTATTTT
CASSQDRGGKRDTQYF